These T cell receptor beta chains were read from a single sample in a study of regulatory T cells in long-lasting Graves disease. One entry per CDR3 protein, called by TCRdb with MiXCR from the multiplex PCR reads. In the table there are some 370,000 distinct CDR3 sequences, about a fifth of which are singletons. The material sequenced was peripheral blood mononuclear cells (PBMCs), taken when the disease was refractory, from a patient treated with antithyroid drugs. The receptors were sampled from a female donor with Graves disease. The CDR3 runs from the conserved cysteine through the conserved F or W. Fields, in order: D gene, V gene, J gene, clone size, CDR3 protein, CDR3 DNA. D genes are given only for firm matches. Part of the rows lack a size; the others show once, few, many or a class for expanded clones.

.	TRBV20-1	TRBJ2-7	.	CSARLSESYEQYF	TGCAGTGCTAGGCTGTCCGAATCCTACGAGCAGTACTTC
.	TRBV7-2	TRBJ2-2	few	CASSLDRVLNTGELFF	TGTGCCAGCAGCTTAGACAGGGTGTTGAACACCGGGGAGCTGTTTTTT
TRBD2	TRBV20-1	TRBJ2-2	few	CSASPAGAQLSGELFF	TGCAGTGCTAGCCCAGCGGGAGCTCAGTTATCCGGGGAGCTGTTTTTT
TRBD2	TRBV7-9	TRBJ2-5	many	CASSPGLAALQETQYF	TGTGCCAGCAGCCCGGGACTAGCGGCACTCCAAGAGACCCAGTACTTC
.	TRBV6-2/TRBV6-3	TRBJ2-7	.	CASSNYYEQYF	TGTGCCAGCAGCAATTACTACGAGCAGTACTTC
.	TRBV20-1	TRBJ2-5	many	CSARVGEETQYF	TGCAGTGCTAGAGTGGGGGAAGAGACCCAGTACTTC
TRBD1	TRBV30	TRBJ2-5	many	CAWSSGTGGETQYF	TGTGCCTGGAGTTCTGGGACAGGGGGAGAGACCCAGTACTTC
.	TRBV5-6	TRBJ1-4	.	CASSLPGGLGEKLFF	TGTGCCAGCAGCCTGCCGGGCGGGCTGGGCGAAAAACTGTTTTTT
TRBD1	TRBV5-1	TRBJ2-2	many	CASSIDRGSAGELFF	TGCGCCAGCAGCATAGACAGGGGCAGCGCCGGGGAGCTGTTTTTT
TRBD2	TRBV7-2	TRBJ2-7	.	CASSITGTSNYEQYF	TGTGCCAGCAGCATCACCGGGACTAGCAACTACGAGCAGTACTTC
TRBD2	TRBV9	TRBJ2-7	few	CASSPRLAGGEEQYF	TGTGCCAGCAGCCCGCGACTAGCGGGAGGAGAGGAGCAGTACTTC
TRBD1	TRBV19	TRBJ1-5	many	CASSIRIRTGGNQPQHF	TGTGCCAGTAGTATAAGGATTCGGACAGGGGGCAATCAGCCCCAGCATTTT
.	TRBV27	TRBJ1-4	.	CASKPLGGGPEKLFF	TGTGCCAGCAAACCCCTGGGAGGGGGTCCTGAAAAACTGTTTTTT
TRBD1	TRBV20-1	TRBJ1-4	many	CSAHWGQGELDEKLFF	TGCAGTGCCCACTGGGGACAGGGGGAATTAGATGAAAAACTGTTTTTT
.	TRBV11-2	TRBJ2-2	many	CAVPDKSGELFF	TGTGCCGTGCCTGATAAAAGTGGGGAGCTGTTTTTT
.	TRBV25-1	TRBJ2-5	.	CASSEYGGGRETQYF	TGTGCCAGCAGTGAATATGGTGGAGGTCGGGAGACCCAGTACTTC
.	TRBV18	TRBJ2-5	many	CASSREVETQYF	TGTGCCAGCTCACGGGAGGTCGAGACCCAGTACTTC
TRBD1	TRBV29-1	TRBJ1-1	.	CSVDPGQVAFF	TGCAGCGTTGACCCGGGACAGGTGGCTTTCTTT
.	TRBV12-3/TRBV12-4	TRBJ1-2	many	CASSLDSYGYTF	TGTGCCAGCAGTTTGGACAGCTATGGCTACACCTTC
.	TRBV29-1	TRBJ2-7	.	CSARWGRRYEQYF	TGCAGCGCGAGGTGGGGGCGACGATACGAGCAGTACTTC